This section outlines one TCR beta chain sequence together with its context. Its target is unknown. The sample originates from a study of Ad26.COV2.S vaccination and SARS-CoV-2 variants. The overall study: Participant was drawn from the COV1001 Ad26.COV2.S trial arm. Study findings and constraints: Considerable breadth of spike-specific CD8+ and CD4+ T cell responses has reportedly been documented following vaccination.

This sample's treatment: 15 to 20 received Ad26.COV2.S at low or high dose, single or two shots; a few received placebo; per-sample allocation not given. Sampling occurred on day 63 after the first vaccine or placebo injection. Generated by immunoSEQ multiplex PCR, the TCRdb table keeps only in-frame clones and is missing some. This table has 500,000 or so clones, about 91% appearing once. The sequencing used peripheral blood, collected in a trial of Ad26.COV2.S vaccine versus placebo. This clonotype was obtained from a person aged 18-65 years who received the Ad26.COV2.S COVID-19 vaccine or a placebo.

CDR3 region: CASSFKVPPANLSYEQYF. The CDR3 nucleotides read TGTGCCAGCAGCTTTAAGGTTCCACCGGCCAACCTCTCCTACGAGCAGTACTTC. V usage is TRBV5-4 and J usage is TRBJ2-7; D not resolved. V lost 2 bases and J 0 bases, leaving 21 bases between the germline ends. The germline gives CDR1 SGHNT, CDR2 YYREEE (reference sequence). The CDR3 covers 18 residues.